This T cell receptor beta chain appears in the sequencing data of a study of early T cells in non-severe SARS-CoV-2 infection. Each CDR3 protein is one row after TCRdb ran MiXCR on the 5' RACE reads. Of about 71,000 distinct CDR3 sequences listed, roughly 12% are singletons. From germline, CDR1 is DFQATT and CDR2 SNEGSKA (reference sequence). The J segment lost 0 bases and the V segment lost 1 base, leaving 9 bases of the junction unmatched. This CDR3 has 18 amino acids. In this sample, this clonotype turned up many times. This clonotype was sampled from an adult who was a healthcare worker with PCR-confirmed SARS-CoV-2 infection or an uninfected control (not recorded which). This chain uses TRBV20-1 with TRBJ2-1; 10 nucleotides align to TRBD2. The sequencing used whole blood, collected at baseline. The CDR3 nucleotides are TGCAGTGCTAGAGTGCTAGCGGGGGCCTTGAGCTCCTACAATGAGCAGTTCTTC. Its translation: CSARVLAGALSSYNEQFF.